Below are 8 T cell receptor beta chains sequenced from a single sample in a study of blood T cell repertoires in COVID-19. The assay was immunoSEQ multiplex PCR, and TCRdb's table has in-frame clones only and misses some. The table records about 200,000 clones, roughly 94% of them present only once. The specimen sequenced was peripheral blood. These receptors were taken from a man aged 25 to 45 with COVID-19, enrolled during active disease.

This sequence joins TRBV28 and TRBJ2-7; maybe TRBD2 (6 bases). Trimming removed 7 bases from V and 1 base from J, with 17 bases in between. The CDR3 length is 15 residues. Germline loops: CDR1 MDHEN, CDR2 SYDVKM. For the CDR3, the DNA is TGTGCCAGCAAAATCCCCGGGGGTGTTTCCTACGAGCAGTACTTC. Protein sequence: CASKIPGGVSYEQYF.

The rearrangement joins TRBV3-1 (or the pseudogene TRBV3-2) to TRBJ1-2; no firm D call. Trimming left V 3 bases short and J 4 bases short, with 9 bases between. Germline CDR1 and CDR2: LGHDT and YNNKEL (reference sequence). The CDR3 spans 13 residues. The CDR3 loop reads CASSQEGSYGYTF. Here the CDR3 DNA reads TGTGCCAGCAGCCAGGAGGGTTCCTATGGCTACACCTTC.

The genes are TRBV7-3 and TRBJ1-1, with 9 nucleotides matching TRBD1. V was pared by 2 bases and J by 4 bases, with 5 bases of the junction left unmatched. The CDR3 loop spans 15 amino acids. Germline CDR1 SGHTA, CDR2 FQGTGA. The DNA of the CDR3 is TGTGCCAGCAGCTTATTTGGACAGGGGACCACTGAAGCTTTCTTT. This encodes CASSLFGQGTTEAFF.

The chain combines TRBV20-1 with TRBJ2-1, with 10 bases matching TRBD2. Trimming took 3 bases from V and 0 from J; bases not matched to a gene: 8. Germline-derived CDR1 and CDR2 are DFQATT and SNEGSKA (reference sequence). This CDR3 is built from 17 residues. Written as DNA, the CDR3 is TGCAGTGCTAGTTCGCTAGCGGGGGTGCCCTCCTACAATGAGCAGTTCTTC. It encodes CSASSLAGVPSYNEQFF.

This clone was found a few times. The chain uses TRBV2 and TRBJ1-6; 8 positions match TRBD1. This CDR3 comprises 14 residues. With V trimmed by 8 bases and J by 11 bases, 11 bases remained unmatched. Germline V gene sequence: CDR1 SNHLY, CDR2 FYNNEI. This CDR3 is CASGDGQGGAPLHF. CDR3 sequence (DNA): TGTGCCAGCGGGGATGGACAGGGTGGGGCACCCCTCCACTTT. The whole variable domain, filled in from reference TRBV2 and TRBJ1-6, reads EPEVTQTPSHQVTQMGQEVILRCVPISNHLYFYWYRQILGQKVEFLVSFYNNEISEKSEIFDDQFSVERPDGSNFTLKIRSTKLEDSAMYFCASGDGQGGAPLHFGNGTRLTVT.

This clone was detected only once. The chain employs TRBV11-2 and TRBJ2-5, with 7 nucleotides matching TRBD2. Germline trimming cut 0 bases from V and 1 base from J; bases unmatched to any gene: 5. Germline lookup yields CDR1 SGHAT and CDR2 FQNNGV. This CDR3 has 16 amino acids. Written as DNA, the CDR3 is TGTGCCAGCAGCTTAGACGGGGGGACTCGCCAAGAGACCCAGTACTTC. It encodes CASSLDGGTRQETQYF.

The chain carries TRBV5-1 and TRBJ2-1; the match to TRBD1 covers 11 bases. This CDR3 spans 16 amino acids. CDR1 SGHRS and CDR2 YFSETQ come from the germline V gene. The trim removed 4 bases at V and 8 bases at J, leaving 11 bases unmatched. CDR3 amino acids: CASSQQGQGVIHEQFF. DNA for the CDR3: TGCGCCAGCAGCCAGCAGGGACAGGGGGTCATTCATGAGCAGTTCTTC.

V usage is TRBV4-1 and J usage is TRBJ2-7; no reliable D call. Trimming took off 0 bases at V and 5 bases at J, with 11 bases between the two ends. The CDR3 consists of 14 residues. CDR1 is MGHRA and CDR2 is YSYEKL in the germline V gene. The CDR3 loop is CASSQDQLSDEQYF. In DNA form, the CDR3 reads TGCGCCAGCAGCCAAGACCAGTTAAGCGACGAGCAGTACTTC.